Below, 21 T cell receptor beta chains from the same sample are listed, as sequenced in a study of cytomegalovirus exposure and HLA in healthy donors. The primer mix had 60 Vbeta and 13 Jbeta primers. The protocol was immunoSEQ multiplex PCR, while the TCRdb copy is restricted to in-frame clones and leaves out a portion. The sample holds fewer than 300,000 clones, about 80% seen once. The specimen sequenced was PBMCs. These receptors came from a girl aged 2 to 9 in good health and CMV-seronegative.

The V call is TRBV7-9, the J call TRBJ1-5; 7 nucleotides align to TRBD1. The junction had 9 bases not matched to a gene; V was cut back by 10 bases and J by 3 bases. This CDR3 is 14 amino acids long. Looked up from germline, CDR1 is SEHNR and CDR2 is FQNEAQ (reference sequence). The CDR3 is CATSKDRDNQPQHF. The CDR3 bases are TGTGCCACCTCAAAAGACAGGGACAATCAGCCCCAGCATTTT.

V is TRBV7-2 and J is TRBJ2-3; 11 positions agree with TRBD2. V shed 11 bases, J shed 3 bases, and the junction held 7 bases outside the gene matches. The CDR3 has 14 residues. CDR1 and CDR2 (germline): SGHTA, FQGNSA. DNA for the CDR3: TGTGCCGGCGTAGCGGGGGGGCCGACAGATACGCAGTATTTT. Protein sequence: CAGVAGGPTDTQYF. Full variable domain (outside the CDR3, taken from reference TRBV7-2 and TRBJ2-3): GAGVSQSPSNKVTEKGKDVELRCDPISGHTALYWYRQSLGQGLEFLIYFQGNSAPDKSGLPSDRFSAERTGGSVSTLTIQRTQQEDSAVYLCAGVAGGPTDTQYFGPGTRLTVL.

This sequence joins TRBV5-1 and TRBJ1-2, with a possible D match to TRBD1 (5 bases). The ends were cut back, 0 bases at V and 0 bases at J, with 9 bases in the middle. Per the germline V gene, CDR1 is SGHRS and CDR2 is YFSETQ. The CDR3 loop spans 15 amino acids. CDR3 protein: CASSLARAANYGYTF. The CDR3 nucleotides are TGCGCCAGCAGCTTGGCCAGGGCTGCTAACTATGGCTACACCTTC.

The chain uses TRBV7-2 and TRBJ2-1, with D possibly matching TRBD2 (7 bases). Trimming left V 1 base short and J 9 bases short, with 19 bases between. The CDR3 is 16 residues long. Germline V gene lookup returns CDR1 SGHTA and CDR2 FQGNSA. The CDR3 loop is CASSLEGGAIGVEQFF. CDR3 bases: TGTGCCAGCAGCTTAGAAGGGGGGGCGATTGGGGTTGAGCAGTTCTTC.

The V call is TRBV5-1, the J call TRBJ1-3; D unresolved. Germline CDR1 SGHRS, CDR2 YFSETQ. The V gene lost 0 bases and the J gene lost 2 bases, with 9 bases spanning the gap. The CDR3 sequence is 15 residues long. In DNA, the CDR3 is TGCGCCAGCAGCTTGGAGCCCGGTACTGGAAACACCATATATTTT. Its protein product is CASSLEPGTGNTIYF.

The chain recombines TRBV27 with TRBJ2-7, with D unclear. The germline V gene has CDR1 MNHEY and CDR2 SMNVEV (reference sequence). The CDR3 is 14 amino acids. Between the trimmed V and J ends, which lost 2 bases and 6 bases, there was a span of 14 bases. The CDR3 protein is CASSLGGSTVEQYF. DNA of the CDR3: TGTGCCAGCAGTTTAGGCGGCTCTACTGTCGAGCAGTACTTC.

V gene TRBV5-1 combines with J gene TRBJ1-1, with TRBD1 matching 7 bases. Germline V gene lookup returns CDR1 SGHRS and CDR2 YFSETQ. The CDR3 loop spans 14 amino acids. V was clipped by 4 bases and J by 1 base; unmatched bases: 4. CDR3 bases: TGCGCCAGCAGCCGAGGACAGGAGAACACTGAAGCTTTCTTT. This encodes CASSRGQENTEAFF.

The chain uses TRBV7-8 and TRBJ2-2; weak D call: TRBD1 (6 bases). There are 14 residues in the CDR3. Germline CDR1 SGHVS, CDR2 FQNEAQ. Trimming stripped 4 bases from V and 6 bases from J, with 12 bases between. The CDR3 here is CASSSRQDPGELFF. CDR3 nucleotides: TGTGCCAGCAGCTCCCGACAGGACCCCGGGGAGCTGTTTTTT. Based on the CDR3 plus reference TRBV7-8 and TRBJ2-2, the full variable domain is GAGVSQSPRYKVAKRGQDVALRCDPISGHVSLFWYQQALGQGPEFLTYFQNEAQLDKSGLPSDRFFAERPEGSVSTLKIQRTQQEDSAVYLCASSSRQDPGELFFGEGSRLTVL.

The CDR3 region has the DNA TGTGCCAGCAGCCATGTTCCGACAGGGAACACTGAAGCTTTCTTT. It yields the protein CASSHVPTGNTEAFF. The chain carries TRBV7-9 and TRBJ1-1, with D possibly matching TRBD1 (6 bases). V lost 5 bases and J 1 base, leaving 14 bases between the germline ends. Germline V gene sequence: CDR1 SEHNR, CDR2 FQNEAQ (reference sequence). The CDR3 sequence is 15 residues long. Together with reference TRBV7-9 and TRBJ1-1, the CDR3 gives the full variable domain: DTGVSQNPRHKITKRGQNVTFRCDPISEHNRLYWYRQTLGQGPEFLTYFQNEAQLEKSRLLSDRFSAERPKGSFSTLEIQRTEQGDSAMYLCASSHVPTGNTEAFFGQGTRLTVV.

This rearrangement joins TRBV18 to TRBJ2-1, with D possibly TRBD2 on 6 matching bases. The V end was cut by 3 bases, the J end by 8 bases, with 17 bases between. Germline values: CDR1 KGHSH, CDR2 LQKENI. The CDR3 covers 15 residues. In DNA, the CDR3 is TGTGCCAGCTCACCCGCGGGAACCCAGGCCCATGAGCAGTTCTTC. This encodes CASSPAGTQAHEQFF.

The V and J genes are TRBV7-6 and TRBJ1-4, with 9 bases lining up with TRBD1. Germline V gene data show CDR1 as SGHVS and CDR2 as FNYEAQ. V shed 5 bases and J 0 bases; nucleotides not matched to a gene: 4. The CDR3 totals 16 residues. CDR3 protein: CASSNRQGATNEKLFF. The CDR3 DNA follows: TGTGCCAGCAGCAACAGACAGGGGGCAACTAATGAAAAACTGTTTTTT. Full variable domain (missing parts from reference TRBV7-6 and TRBJ1-4): GAGVSQSPRYKVTKRGQDVALRCDPISGHVSLYWYRQALGQGPEFLTYFNYEAQQDKSGLPNDRFSAERPEGSISTLTIQRTEQRDSAMYRCASSNRQGATNEKLFFGSGTQLSVL.

V is TRBV11-2 and J is TRBJ2-7; D gene ambiguous. The V and J ends lost 4 bases and 4 bases respectively, with 17 bases between them. Per the germline V gene, CDR1 is SGHAT and CDR2 is FQNNGV. This CDR3 spans 15 amino acids. The CDR3 DNA reads as TGTGCCAGCAGCTCTATTATCAGACTTGGATACGAGCAGTACTTC. Protein product: CASSSIIRLGYEQYF.

The gene calls are TRBV30 and TRBJ2-3; 8 bases map to TRBD1. The junction had 11 bases not matched to a gene; V was cut back by 2 bases and J by 4 bases. Looked up from germline, CDR1 is GTSNPN and CDR2 is SVGIG (reference sequence). CDR3 length: 16 amino acids. The CDR3 loop is CAWSSYPQGAADTQYF. The DNA of the CDR3 is TGTGCCTGGAGTTCCTACCCCCAGGGGGCGGCAGATACGCAGTATTTT.

The V call is TRBV2, the J call TRBJ2-1; 12 nucleotides line up with TRBD2. The V gene's germline CDR1 is SNHLY and CDR2 FYNNEI. CDR3 size: 17 residues. V lost 7 bases and J lost 0; bases outside the gene matches: 7. The CDR3 spells CASTGTSGLFSYNEQFF. CDR3 in DNA: TGTGCCAGCACTGGGACTAGCGGGCTTTTCTCCTACAATGAGCAGTTCTTC.

This chain connects TRBV7-6 to TRBJ2-3; 12 nucleotides line up with TRBD2. The V segment lost 2 bases and the J segment 0 bases; nucleotides outside the gene matches: 9. CDR1 SGHVS and CDR2 FNYEAQ come from the germline V gene. CDR3 length equals 19 residues. CDR3 in amino acids: CASSLWLAGGSPSTDTQYF. In DNA form, the CDR3 reads TGTGCCAGCAGCTTATGGCTAGCGGGGGGGTCACCTAGCACAGATACGCAGTATTTT.

The chain links TRBV11-1 to TRBJ2-2, with TRBD2 matching 8 bases. The V gene end was trimmed by 5 bases and the J gene end by 5 bases; junction bases not matched to a gene: 13. The V gene's germline CDR1 is SGHAT and CDR2 FQDESV (reference sequence). The CDR3 is 17 amino acids. The CDR3 here is CASSGGREDGKTGELFF. The CDR3 DNA is TGTGCCAGCAGCGGGGGGCGGGAGGACGGGAAGACCGGGGAGCTGTTTTTT.

This clone was recorded a few times. The chain employs TRBV10-1 and TRBJ2-5, with D unclear. The V and J ends lost 5 bases and 1 base respectively, with 8 bases between them. This CDR3 is built from 13 residues. Looked up from germline, CDR1 is WNHNN and CDR2 is SYGVQD (reference sequence). The CDR3: CASSKNSQETQYF. CDR3 coding DNA: TGCGCCAGCAGTAAGAACAGCCAAGAGACCCAGTACTTC.

Comment on this clone: Other DNA sequences from this sample encode an identical CDR3 as well. The chain employs TRBV7-9 and TRBJ1-1; D is possibly TRBD1 (6 bases). The CDR3 runs to 14 residues. The V end lost 5 bases, the J end lost 0 bases, and 10 bases lay between the germline ends. Germline V gives CDR1 SEHNR, CDR2 FQNEAQ (reference sequence). The CDR3 reads CASSIQGLNTEAFF. As DNA, the CDR3 is TGTGCCAGCAGCATACAGGGATTGAACACTGAAGCTTTCTTT.

This clone has just one count. J is TRBJ2-3 and V is TRBV28; 7 nucleotides align to TRBD1. V dropped 5 bases and J dropped 2; count of bases not matched to a gene: 7. The CDR3 consists of 15 residues. CDR1 and CDR2 from the germline V gene are MDHEN and SYDVKM. Written as DNA, the CDR3 is TGTGCCAGCAGTCTTATCGGACAGGCCACAGATACGCAGTATTTT. Translation: CASSLIGQATDTQYF.

V and J are TRBV5-1 and TRBJ2-2, with D perhaps matching TRBD1 (6 bases). This CDR3 spans 15 amino acids. V was trimmed by 0 bases and J by 5 bases, leaving 11 bases between them. From germline, CDR1 is SGHRS and CDR2 YFSETQ. This CDR3 is CASSLVTGLTGELFF. In DNA form, the CDR3 reads TGCGCCAGCAGCTTGGTTACAGGGTTAACCGGGGAGCTGTTTTTT.

Only one count was recorded for this clone. The chain combines TRBV6-1 with TRBJ2-1; TRBD1 is a possible D gene (5 bases). CDR3 length: 14 residues. Per the germline V gene, CDR1 is MNHNS and CDR2 is SASEGT. V was shortened by 6 bases and J by 0 bases, with 9 bases between the two germline ends. CDR3 loop: CASRGRVSYNEQFF. The DNA of the CDR3 is TGTGCCAGCAGGGGCAGGGTCTCCTACAATGAGCAGTTCTTC.